The next 11 T cell receptor beta chains were all read from a single sample in a study of T cells in Graves' hyperthyroidism and ophthalmopathy. TCR beta CDR3 region amplification was performed from RNA transcripts. HTBI primers were used for first-round RT-PCR of the TCR CDR3. TCRdb recomputed calls from the multiplex PCR reads with MiXCR, one row per CDR3 protein. Of about 300,000 distinct CDR3 sequences listed, approximately 14% were seen once; the top ten hold roughly 8.2%. The specimen sequenced was blood. The receptors were gathered from a woman between 35 and 50 years old with Graves' hyperthyroidism.

This clonotype was detected ten times or more. The chain recombines TRBV2 with TRBJ1-1; D is unresolved. CDR1 SNHLY and CDR2 FYNNEI come from the germline V gene. This CDR3 contains 17 residues. V was cut by 4 bases and J by 4 bases, with 22 bases left in between. The CDR3 loop is CASSGLIRFGWGTEAFF. In nucleotides, the CDR3 is TGTGCCAGCAGTGGACTAATCAGGTTCGGATGGGGCACTGAAGCTTTCTTT.

This clonotype has at least ten counts. The gene calls are TRBV3-1 and TRBJ2-1; 8 nucleotides align to TRBD1. Trimming at V came to 0 bases and at J to 12 bases, leaving 7 bases not matched to a gene. CDR3 length: 14 residues. Germline-derived CDR1 and CDR2 are LGHDT and YNNKEL (reference sequence). The CDR3: CASSQDSTGTGQFF. The CDR3 DNA sequence: TGTGCCAGCAGCCAAGACTCGACCGGGACAGGGCAGTTCTTC.

This clonotype was recorded at least ten times. The chain uses TRBV2 and TRBJ1-1; 7 positions agree with TRBD1. Per the germline V gene, CDR1 is SNHLY and CDR2 is FYNNEI. The junction had 3 bases not matched to a gene; V was cut back by 8 bases and J by 0 bases. This CDR3 is 13 amino acids long. Here the CDR3 reads CASGGQMNTEAFF. The CDR3, as DNA: TGTGCCAGCGGGGGACAGATGAACACTGAAGCTTTCTTT.

The gene calls are TRBV5-1 and TRBJ2-3; 7 positions agree with TRBD1. V shed 5 bases and J 6 bases; nucleotides not matched to a gene: 9. The CDR3 totals 14 residues. Germline V CDR1 and CDR2: SGHRS, YFSETQ. The CDR3 protein is CASSQRQGPDTQYF. CDR3 coding DNA: TGCGCCAGCAGTCAGCGACAGGGACCGGATACGCAGTATTTT.

This chain links TRBV7-8 with TRBJ1-5, with 8 bases matching TRBD1. Germline values: CDR1 SGHVS, CDR2 FQNEAQ. This CDR3 region has 17 residues. J gave up 0 bases and V 5 bases, and 9 bases lay outside the gene matches. DNA for the CDR3: TGTGCCAGCAGCGCCAGGGACAGGTGGGATAGCAATCAGCCCCAGCATTTT. Its translation is CASSARDRWDSNQPQHF.

Many counts were recorded for this clonotype. The J gene is TRBJ2-7, the V gene TRBV24-1; tentative D call: TRBD1 (6 bases). Germline V gene lookup returns CDR1 KGHDR and CDR2 SFDVKD. V was pared by 3 bases and J by 1 base, with 12 bases between. The CDR3 extends over 15 amino acids. CDR3 in DNA: TGTGCCACCAGTGATGCGACAGGTCCTTCCTACGAGCAGTACTTC. It is translated as CATSDATGPSYEQYF.

This chain uses TRBV2 with TRBJ1-1, with TRBD1 matching 11 bases. The CDR3 spans 12 residues. J lost 8 bases, V lost 8 bases, and 4 bases had no gene match. Germline V lookup: CDR1 SNHLY, CDR2 FYNNEI. The CDR3 loop reads CASAGTGGEAFF. In nucleotides, the CDR3 is TGTGCCAGCGCCGGGACAGGGGGGGAAGCTTTCTTT.

This clonotype showed up many times. V gene TRBV2 combines with J gene TRBJ2-7; perhaps TRBD2 as D (7 bases). The CDR3 contains 14 residues. Trimming took 8 bases from V and 0 from J, leaving 14 bases between them. Germline-derived CDR1 and CDR2 are SNHLY and FYNNEI. CDR3 sequence reads: CASGTGGLSYEQYF. The CDR3 DNA follows: TGTGCCAGCGGGACGGGGGGCCTCTCCTACGAGCAGTACTTC.

This clonotype was counted at least ten times. The chain combines TRBV6-1 with TRBJ2-3; no definite D call. Trimming cost V 1 base and J 0 bases, with 8 bases left between them. Germline V gene data show CDR1 as MNHNS and CDR2 as SASEGT. CDR3 size: 15 residues. Here the CDR3 reads CASSEGQSSTDTQYF. DNA for the CDR3: TGTGCCAGCAGTGAAGGGCAGTCCAGCACAGATACGCAGTATTTT.

Ten or more counts support this clonotype. The chain couples TRBV12-3 or TRBV12-4 to TRBJ2-5; D may match TRBD1 or TRBD2 (5 bases each). This CDR3 region has 14 residues. V was clipped by 2 bases and J by 4 bases, with 11 bases between them. CDR3 sequence reads: CASSLTPGPETQYF. DNA for the CDR3: TGTGCCAGCAGTTTAACTCCGGGGCCAGAGACCCAGTACTTC.

Here the CDR3 reads CASSGYRGPGETQYF. CDR3 in DNA: TGTGCCAGCAGCGGATACAGGGGGCCGGGGGAGACCCAGTACTTC. The V gene is TRBV5-5, the J gene TRBJ2-5; TRBD1 matches at 9 bases. The CDR3 contains 15 residues. Germline lookup yields CDR1 SGHKS and CDR2 YYEKEE (reference sequence). J was trimmed by 5 bases and V by 4 bases; bases with no gene match: 9. Filled out from reference TRBV5-5 and TRBJ2-5, the complete variable domain reads DAGVTQSPTHLIKTRGQQVTLRCSPISGHKSVSWYQQVLGQGPQFIFQYYEKEERGRGNFPDRFSARQFPNYSSELNVNALLLGDSALYLCASSGYRGPGETQYFGPGTRLLVL.